This T cell receptor beta chain was retrieved from a study of human T cells and chemical hapten exposure. Time point: patch test 1, 2 weeks after DPC sensitization. Treatment: therapeutic diphenylcyclopropenone sensitization with weekly scalp DPC. For the library, individual cDNA molecules each received unique molecular identifiers. TCRdb analysed the RACE reads with MiXCR anew, one entry per CDR3 protein. The sample shows 40,000 to 60,000 distinct CDR3 sequences, approximately 9.1% of them seen only once. This clonotype was seen many times. This CDR3 has 12 residues. The germline V gene has CDR1 SQVTM and CDR2 ANQGSEA. Trimming took off 7 bases at V and 8 bases at J, with 14 bases between the two ends.

The chain recombines TRBV29-1 with TRBJ1-4; unclear D gene. This receptor was identified in a woman in her forties or fifties with alopecia areata. Some clones in this sample may be carry-over from other donors' samples. Source: whole blood, taken in connection with sensitization to the hapten diphenylcyclopropenone (DPC). The CDR3 spells CSAAVSEEKLFF. The CDR3 bases are TGCAGCGCCGCGGTCTCGGAAGAAAAACTGTTTTTT.